The 18 T cell receptor beta chains listed next were all sequenced from one sample in a study of T cells in Graves' hyperthyroidism and ophthalmopathy. It was RNA transcripts that yielded the amplified TCR beta CDR3 regions. HTBI primers drove first-round RT-PCR of the TCR CDR3. TCRdb re-called the multiplex PCR reads with MiXCR, one entry per CDR3 protein. The sample lists roughly 650,000 distinct CDR3 sequences; approximately 15% were seen once. The sequencing sample was made of blood. These receptors all stem from a woman in her thirties or forties with Graves' ophthalmopathy.

This clonotype was counted ten times or more. V is TRBV27 and J is TRBJ2-7, with a tentative D call TRBD1 (6 bases). Trimming shortened V by 6 bases and J by 5 bases, and 17 bases separated the two germline ends. The CDR3 is 14 residues long. CDR1 MNHEY and CDR2 SMNVEV come from the germline V gene (reference sequence). The CDR3 protein is CASRPRDTYNEQYF. Written as DNA, the CDR3 is TGTGCCAGCAGGCCCCGGGACACCTACAACGAGCAGTACTTC.

This clonotype was seen ten or more times. This sequence joins TRBV18 and TRBJ1-2; possibly TRBD1 for D (6 bases). The CDR3 is 16 amino acids. The germline gives CDR1 KGHSH, CDR2 LQKENI. The V end was cut by 0 bases, the J end by 4 bases, with 15 bases between. CDR3 loop: CASSPPSEQGTYGYTF. The CDR3 DNA is TGTGCCAGCTCACCACCGAGTGAACAGGGAACCTATGGCTACACCTTC.

This clonotype was seen at least ten times. The chain combines TRBV28 with TRBJ1-5; D might be TRBD1 (5 bases). This CDR3 comprises 16 residues. With 2 bases removed from V and 0 bases from J, the gap between germline ends came to 11 bases. The V gene's germline CDR1 is MDHEN and CDR2 SYDVKM. CDR3 bases: TGTGCCAGCAGTTTACTCCAGGGAAATAGCAATCAGCCCCAGCATTTT. As protein: CASSLLQGNSNQPQHF.

This sequence joins TRBV18 and TRBJ1-2; D uncertain. Per the germline V gene, CDR1 is KGHSH and CDR2 is LQKENI. There are 15 residues in the CDR3. Deletions cut 6 bases from V and 2 bases from J, with 16 bases between. CDR3 region: CASSRGPQSNYGYTF. As DNA, the CDR3 is TGTGCCAGCTCCCGAGGTCCCCAGTCGAACTATGGCTACACCTTC.

This clonotype occurred many times. The chain uses TRBV28 and TRBJ2-1, with TRBD2 matching 7 bases. The length of the CDR3 is 15 residues. Germline V gene lookup returns CDR1 MDHEN and CDR2 SYDVKM. Unmatched junction bases numbered 8, after V lost 6 bases and J lost 3 bases. The CDR3 spells CASSLSGGLYNEQFF. CDR3 nucleotide sequence: TGTGCCAGCAGCCTCTCGGGAGGCCTCTACAATGAGCAGTTCTTC.

Ten or more counts support this clonotype. The chain links TRBV6-2 or TRBV6-3 to TRBJ2-2, with D unresolved. Germline CDR1 is MNHEY and CDR2 is SVGEGT. Trimming took 2 bases from V and 9 from J, leaving 10 bases between them. The CDR3 spans 13 residues. The CDR3 region is CASSYVIARELFF. The CDR3 DNA reads TGTGCCAGCAGTTACGTGATTGCCCGGGAGCTGTTTTTT.

This clonotype was seen a few times. V gene TRBV7-9 combines with J gene TRBJ2-1; D might be TRBD2 (6 bases). V shed 1 base and J shed 12 bases, with 10 bases lying between them. The CDR3 sequence is 12 residues long. Germline assignment: CDR1 SEHNR and CDR2 FQNEAQ (reference sequence). CDR3 protein: CASSLGGERQFF. The CDR3, as DNA: TGTGCCAGCAGCTTAGGGGGGGAAAGGCAGTTCTTC.

This clonotype has ten or more counts. The V gene is TRBV20-1, the J gene TRBJ2-3, with D hard to call. Trimming shortened V by 0 bases and J by 4 bases, and 11 bases separated the two germline ends. The V gene's germline CDR1 is DFQATT and CDR2 SNEGSKA (reference sequence). This CDR3 contains 14 residues. CDR3 nucleotide sequence: TGCAGTGCTAGAGAAGGCTCGGCGGCAGATACGCAGTATTTT. Encoded protein: CSAREGSAADTQYF.

This clonotype was counted only a few times. The chain carries TRBV15 and TRBJ1-2; tentative D call: TRBD1 (5 bases). The CDR3 runs 13 residues. Germline loops: CDR1 LNHNV, CDR2 YYDKDF (reference sequence). The V end was cut by 3 bases, the J end by 8 bases, with 13 bases between. CDR3 protein: CATSSSQGVGYTF. The CDR3 DNA is TGTGCCACCAGCAGTAGTCAGGGAGTGGGCTACACCTTC.

The rearrangement uses TRBV20-1 and TRBJ2-5, with D perhaps assigned TRBD1 or TRBD2 (5 bases each). Trimming left V 1 base short and J 5 bases short, with 17 bases between. Germline CDR1 reads DFQATT; CDR2 reads SNEGSKA (reference sequence). CDR3 length equals 15 residues. DNA for the CDR3: TGCAGTGCTAGAGCTCGGGAAGGGGTGAGGGAGACCCAGTACTTC. This translates into CSARAREGVRETQYF.

This clonotype has a count of ten or more. The rearrangement links TRBV6-1 to TRBJ2-1; 7 positions agree with TRBD2. This CDR3 has 14 residues. CDR1 and CDR2 (germline): MNHNS, SASEGT. Unmatched junction bases numbered 5, after V lost 4 bases and J lost 5 bases. The CDR3 here is CASSGLAEHNEQFF. DNA for the CDR3: TGTGCCAGCAGTGGGCTAGCGGAACACAATGAGCAGTTCTTC.

This clonotype has a count of ten or more. The chain links TRBV10-3 to TRBJ2-7; D ambiguous. CDR1 ENHRY and CDR2 SYGVKD come from the germline V gene. V gave up 2 bases and J gave up 5 bases, with 13 bases separating them. The CDR3 runs to 14 residues. In DNA, the CDR3 is TGTGCCATCAGTGAGCCGAGGATGGTCAACGAGCAGTACTTC. Its translation: CAISEPRMVNEQYF.

This chain connects TRBV6-2 or TRBV6-3 to TRBJ2-1, with 7 bases lining up with TRBD1. The V gene end was trimmed by 5 bases and the J gene end by 0 bases; junction bases not matched to a gene: 7. The germline gives CDR1 MNHEY, CDR2 SVGEGT. CDR3 length: 16 residues. CDR3 DNA: TGTGCCAGCAGTACCTACAGGGGAAGCTCCTACAATGAGCAGTTCTTC. Encoded protein: CASSTYRGSSYNEQFF.

At least ten counts were recorded for this clonotype. The chain uses TRBV11-2 and TRBJ2-1; the D gene is possibly TRBD2 (6 bases). Between the trimmed V and J ends, which lost 1 base and 6 bases, there was a span of 19 bases. Germline values: CDR1 SGHAT, CDR2 FQNNGV. The CDR3 is 17 amino acids. In DNA form, the CDR3 reads TGTGCCAGCAGCTTAGGTTCGGGGGTGGTTAGCGGCAATGAGCAGTTCTTC. Translating it yields CASSLGSGVVSGNEQFF.

This clonotype was observed at least ten times. The chain uses TRBV30 and TRBJ2-1; D ambiguous. Trimming stripped 3 bases from V and 6 bases from J, with 12 bases between. Per germline, CDR1 GTSNPN and CDR2 SVGIG (reference sequence). There are 13 residues in the CDR3. The CDR3 DNA follows: TGTGCCTGGAGAGAGAAGACCGGCAATGAGCAGTTCTTC. Translated: CAWREKTGNEQFF.

Many counts were recorded for this clonotype. J is TRBJ1-3 and V is TRBV3-1, with D perhaps TRBD1 (6 bases). Germline loops: CDR1 LGHDT, CDR2 YNNKEL (reference sequence). V lost 1 base and J 3 bases, leaving 7 bases between the germline ends. The CDR3 is made up of 14 amino acids. The CDR3 DNA is TGTGCCAGCAGCCAAGGGGACATTGGAAACACCATATATTTT. This encodes CASSQGDIGNTIYF.

This clonotype has only a few counts. The rearrangement links TRBV7-9 to TRBJ1-4, with TRBD1 identical over 7 bases. The CDR3 runs 13 residues. The germline gives CDR1 SEHNR, CDR2 FQNEAQ (reference sequence). The V segment lost 3 bases and the J segment 10 bases; nucleotides outside the gene matches: 5. The CDR3 DNA sequence: TGTGCCAGCAGCTTGGACAGGTTCGGAAAACTGTTTTTT. Translated, it gives CASSLDRFGKLFF. Combining the CDR3 with reference TRBV7-9 and TRBJ1-4 gives the whole variable domain DTGVSQNPRHKITKRGQNVTFRCDPISEHNRLYWYRQTLGQGPEFLTYFQNEAQLEKSRLLSDRFSAERPKGSFSTLEIQRTEQGDSAMYLCASSLDRFGKLFFGSGTQLSVL.

This clonotype was recorded many times. The rearrangement uses TRBV7-3 and TRBJ2-3; D is unclear. The germline V gene encodes CDR1 SGHTA and CDR2 FQGTGA. Trimming took off 0 bases at V and 4 bases at J, with 5 bases between the two ends. The CDR3 is made up of 13 amino acids. The CDR3 loop is CASSLTLSDTQYF. CDR3 sequence (DNA): TGTGCCAGCAGCTTAACGCTGTCAGATACGCAGTATTTT.